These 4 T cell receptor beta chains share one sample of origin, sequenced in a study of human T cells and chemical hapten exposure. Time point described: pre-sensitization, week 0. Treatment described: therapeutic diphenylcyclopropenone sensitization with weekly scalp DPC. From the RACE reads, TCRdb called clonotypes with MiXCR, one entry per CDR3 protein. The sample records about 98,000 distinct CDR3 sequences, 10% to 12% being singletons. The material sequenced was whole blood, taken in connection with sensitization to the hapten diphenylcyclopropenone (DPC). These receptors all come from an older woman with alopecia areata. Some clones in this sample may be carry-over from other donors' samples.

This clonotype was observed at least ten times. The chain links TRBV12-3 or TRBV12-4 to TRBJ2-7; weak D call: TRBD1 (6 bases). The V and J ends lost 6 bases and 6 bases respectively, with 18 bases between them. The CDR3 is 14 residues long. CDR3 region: CASSSSGAQVEQYF. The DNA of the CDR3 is TGTGCCAGCAGCTCCTCAGGGGCCCAGGTCGAGCAGTACTTC.

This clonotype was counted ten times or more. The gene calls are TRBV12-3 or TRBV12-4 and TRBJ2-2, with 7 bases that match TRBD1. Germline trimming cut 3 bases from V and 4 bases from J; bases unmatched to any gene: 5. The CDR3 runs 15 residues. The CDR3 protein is CASSLRGGPTGELFF. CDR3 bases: TGTGCCAGCAGTTTGCGAGGGGGCCCCACCGGGGAGCTGTTTTTT.

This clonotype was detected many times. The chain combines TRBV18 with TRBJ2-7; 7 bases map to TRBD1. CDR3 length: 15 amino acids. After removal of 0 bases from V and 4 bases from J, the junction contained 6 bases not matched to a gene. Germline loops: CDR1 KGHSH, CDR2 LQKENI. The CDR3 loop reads CASSPPGTAQYEQYF. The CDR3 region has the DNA TGTGCCAGCTCACCACCGGGGACAGCCCAATACGAGCAGTACTTC.

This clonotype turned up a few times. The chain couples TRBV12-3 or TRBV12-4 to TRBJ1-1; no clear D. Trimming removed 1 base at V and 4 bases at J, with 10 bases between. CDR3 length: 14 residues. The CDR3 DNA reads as TGTGCCAGCAGTTTAGGGACGACCCCCACTGAAGCTTTCTTT. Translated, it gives CASSLGTTPTEAFF.